Following are 30 T cell receptor beta chains from one sample sequenced in a study of T cell repertoires in cytomegalovirus infection. No antigen is known for these receptors. TCRdb passed the reads through MiXCR, listing each CDR3 protein once. The table has fewer than 950,000 distinct CDR3 sequences, approximately 29% seen once; the top ten hold around an eighth. The sample in question was cultured CD8+ T cells from PBMCs, obtained from culture after CMV antigen stimulation. The receptors come from a human donor in good health (CMV status not recorded). Some clones in this sample may be carry-over from other donors' samples.

Many counts were recorded for this clonotype. V usage is TRBV6-1 and J usage is TRBJ1-2; 11 bases are a match to TRBD1. The germline CDR1 and CDR2 sequences are MNHNS and SASEGT. This CDR3 contains 14 residues. Trimming cost V 5 bases and J 4 bases; bases outside gene matches: 3. In DNA, the CDR3 is TGTGCCAGCAGTTGGACAGGGGGCGGCTATGGCTACACCTTC. This translates into CASSWTGGGYGYTF.

This clonotype was detected a few times. The chain joins TRBV5-4 to TRBJ1-2, with D tentatively TRBD1 (5 bases). CDR1 SGHNT and CDR2 YYREEE come from the germline V gene (reference sequence). The CDR3 is 13 amino acids. The V end was cut by 4 bases, the J end by 12 bases, with 19 bases between. CDR3 loop: CASSDLPGTGDTF. As DNA, the CDR3 is TGTGCCAGCAGCGACCTACCCGGGACGGGGGACACCTTC.

This chain joins TRBV9 and TRBJ1-5, with 8 bases matching TRBD1. This CDR3 is built from 15 residues. CDR1 is SGDLS and CDR2 is YYNGEE in the germline V gene. Trimming took 2 bases from V and 3 from J; bases not matched to a gene: 4. The CDR3 sequence is CASSVTGGVNQPQHF. CDR3 coding DNA: TGTGCCAGCAGCGTCACAGGGGGGGTCAATCAGCCCCAGCATTTT.

Only a few counts were recorded for this clonotype. The V and J genes are TRBV7-9 and TRBJ2-3; maybe TRBD2 (6 bases). V lost 1 base, J lost 4 bases, and 15 bases lay in between. The CDR3 has 16 amino acids. Germline loops: CDR1 SEHNR, CDR2 FQNEAQ (reference sequence). The CDR3 loop reads CASSLEVGGPADTQYF. The CDR3 coding sequence is TGTGCCAGCAGCTTAGAGGTAGGAGGGCCGGCAGATACGCAGTATTTT.

The chain recombines TRBV25-1 with TRBJ2-1; no firm D call. This CDR3 comprises 15 residues. Germline V gives CDR1 MGHDK, CDR2 SYGVNS. Trimming stripped 1 base from V and 6 bases from J, with 13 bases between. Here the CDR3 reads CASSEFPLYGNEQFF. CDR3 coding DNA: TGTGCCAGCAGTGAATTCCCTCTCTACGGCAATGAGCAGTTCTTC.

At least ten counts were recorded for this clonotype. This sequence joins TRBV6-2 or TRBV6-3 and TRBJ2-1; a possible D gene is TRBD1 (5 bases). Germline V gene sequence: CDR1 MNHEY, CDR2 SVGEGT. The length of the CDR3 is 18 residues. The V gene lost 6 bases and the J gene lost 0 bases, with 21 bases spanning the gap. The chain's CDR3 is CASSFVARDSSSYNEQFF. CDR3 in DNA: TGTGCCAGCAGCTTCGTGGCCCGAGACAGCAGCTCCTACAATGAGCAGTTCTTC.

The V call is TRBV7-4, the J call TRBJ2-3, with 9 bases matching TRBD2. Germline values: CDR1 SGHVT, CDR2 SQSDAQ. V shed 5 bases and J 4 bases; nucleotides not matched to a gene: 13. The CDR3 covers 17 residues. CDR3 sequence reads: CASSRRPPAGGADTQYF. The DNA of the CDR3 is TGTGCCAGCAGCCGACGTCCCCCAGCGGGGGGAGCAGATACGCAGTATTTT.

This clonotype appeared a few times. This chain connects TRBV11-1 to TRBJ2-3, with 11 bases that match TRBD2. With 3 bases clipped from V and 4 bases from J, the junction kept 3 bases outside the gene matches. CDR3 length: 15 residues. Germline assignment: CDR1 SGHAT and CDR2 FQDESV (reference sequence). This chain's CDR3 is CASSFRLAGSDTQYF. The CDR3 DNA is TGTGCCAGCAGCTTCAGACTAGCGGGGTCAGATACGCAGTATTTT.

The table lists this clonotype with a few counts. This chain uses TRBV20-1 with TRBJ1-1, with 10 nucleotides matching TRBD1. The CDR3 runs to 14 residues. V gave up 6 bases and J gave up 0 bases; unmatched junction bases: 4. From germline, CDR1 is DFQATT and CDR2 SNEGSKA (reference sequence). CDR3 protein: CSARTGGMNTEAFF. The DNA of the CDR3 is TGCAGTGCAAGGACAGGGGGGATGAACACTGAAGCTTTCTTT.

The table lists this clonotype with a few counts. The chain is built from TRBV6-1 and TRBJ1-5, with 10 bases that match TRBD1. Per the germline V gene, CDR1 is MNHNS and CDR2 is SASEGT. This CDR3 has 17 residues. The junction had 9 bases not matched to a gene; V was cut back by 4 bases and J by 3 bases. CDR3 DNA sequence: TGTGCCAGCAGTGGGGGACTCGGGACAGGGGTCAATCAGCCCCAGCATTTT. Its protein is CASSGGLGTGVNQPQHF.

This clonotype has just a few counts. The chain recombines TRBV20-1 with TRBJ2-2, with TRBD2 identical over 7 bases. Germline assignment: CDR1 DFQATT and CDR2 SNEGSKA (reference sequence). V dropped 0 bases and J dropped 4; count of bases not matched to a gene: 8. The CDR3 consists of 16 residues. The CDR3 DNA is TGCAGTGCTAGAGATTTCGCGGGGGAGAGCACCGGGGAGCTGTTTTTT. Translating gives CSARDFAGESTGELFF.

This clonotype appeared a few times. The CDR3 loop is CASSREGMETQYF. The CDR3 nucleotides are TGTGCCAGCAGTCGCGAGGGCATGGAGACCCAGTACTTC. This chain joins TRBV28 and TRBJ2-5; a possible D gene is TRBD2 (5 bases). Germline loops: CDR1 MDHEN, CDR2 SYDVKM. This CDR3 comprises 13 residues. V lost 5 bases to trimming and J lost 5 bases, with 12 bases between them.

Many counts were recorded for this clonotype. The chain recombines TRBV7-9 with TRBJ2-5; unclear D gene. V was clipped by 1 base and J by 5 bases, with 11 bases between them. Germline CDR1 is SEHNR and CDR2 is FQNEAQ (reference sequence). The CDR3 consists of 14 residues. The CDR3 spells CASSLGLFLETQYF. The CDR3 DNA reads TGTGCCAGCAGCTTAGGGTTATTCCTGGAGACCCAGTACTTC.

The table lists this clonotype with a few counts. The chain uses TRBV4-1 and TRBJ2-5; TRBD1 aligns across 7 bases. Germline V gene data show CDR1 as MGHRA and CDR2 as YSYEKL. V lost 1 base to trimming and J lost 3 bases; unmatched junction nucleotides: 2. The CDR3 sequence is 14 residues long. The CDR3 DNA sequence: TGCGCCAGCAGCCAAGGACAGGGTGAAGAGACCCAGTACTTC. Translating gives CASSQGQGEETQYF.

The chain employs TRBV27 and TRBJ2-4; possibly TRBD1 or TRBD2 for D (7 bases each). The CDR3 is made up of 16 amino acids. CDR1 is MNHEY and CDR2 is SMNVEV in the germline V gene (reference sequence). Trimming pared 2 bases from V and 4 bases from J, leaving 15 bases between. As DNA, the CDR3 is TGTGCCAGCAGTTTAGTGGGGAGGGGGCCGAAAAACATTCAGTACTTC. It yields the protein CASSLVGRGPKNIQYF.

This clonotype was observed a few times. The V gene is TRBV10-3, the J gene TRBJ2-7; D unclear. V was shortened by 0 bases and J by 2 bases, with 14 bases between the two germline ends. The CDR3 extends over 16 amino acids. Germline V gene sequence: CDR1 ENHRY, CDR2 SYGVKD. CDR3 bases: TGTGCCATCAGTGAGTCTAGTCCCCCTAAAACCTACGAGCAGTACTTC. Amino acids: CAISESSPPKTYEQYF.

The chain has TRBV27 and TRBJ2-5; 12 bases line up with TRBD2. This CDR3 comprises 15 residues. Germline lookup yields CDR1 MNHEY and CDR2 SMNVEV (reference sequence). Losses at the gene ends were 5 bases for V and 9 bases for J; bases not matched to a gene: 10. The CDR3 sequence: CASSLTSGGGEAQYF. The CDR3 DNA follows: TGTGCCAGCAGTCTGACTAGCGGGGGCGGAGAAGCCCAGTACTTC.

In its sample, this clonotype was seen a few times. CDR3 sequence: CSARAAVEGYEQYF. The CDR3 nucleotides are TGCAGTGCTAGAGCGGCAGTGGAGGGGTACGAGCAGTACTTC. This chain links TRBV20-1 with TRBJ2-7; a possible D gene is TRBD2 (6 bases). The CDR3 spans 14 residues. Germline lookup yields CDR1 DFQATT and CDR2 SNEGSKA (reference sequence). Trimming stripped 1 base from V and 4 bases from J, with 14 bases between.

This clonotype appeared many times. The chain carries TRBV7-8 and TRBJ2-1, with TRBD1 matching 7 bases. This CDR3 has 16 residues. Germline V gene data show CDR1 as SGHVS and CDR2 as FQNEAQ. V was pared by 2 bases and J by 4 bases, with 8 bases of the junction left unmatched. The CDR3 DNA reads as TGTGCCAGCAGCTTACCTCTAGGGACAGATTACAATGAGCAGTTCTTC. The encoded protein is CASSLPLGTDYNEQFF.

The V and J genes are TRBV10-3 and TRBJ2-7; 8 bases line up with TRBD1. The germline V gene encodes CDR1 ENHRY and CDR2 SYGVKD. CDR3 length: 16 residues. V shed 3 bases, J shed 4 bases, and the junction held 11 bases outside the gene matches. The DNA for the CDR3 is TGTGCCATCAGTGACCCCGACAGGGGTGAGCCTTACGAGCAGTACTTC. Translated, it gives CAISDPDRGEPYEQYF.

V gene TRBV7-9 combines with J gene TRBJ2-3; the D call may be TRBD1 or TRBD2 (5 bases each). The CDR3 runs to 19 residues. V was trimmed by 1 base and J by 2 bases, leaving 22 bases between them. Germline V gives CDR1 SEHNR, CDR2 FQNEAQ (reference sequence). The CDR3 sequence is CASSLGDGSLGSFTDTQYF. The CDR3 DNA is TGTGCCAGCAGCTTAGGGGACGGATCTTTGGGATCTTTCACAGATACGCAGTATTTT.

The chain uses TRBV20-1 and TRBJ2-7; perhaps TRBD2 as D (6 bases). CDR3 length equals 15 residues. V lost 0 bases, J lost 2 bases, and 14 bases lay in between. Germline CDR1 reads DFQATT; CDR2 reads SNEGSKA (reference sequence). The CDR3 region is CSARDQEGPTYEQYF. The CDR3 DNA reads as TGCAGTGCTAGAGATCAGGAGGGACCAACCTACGAGCAGTACTTC.

The sample holds many counts of this clonotype. The rearrangement links TRBV7-8 to TRBJ1-1; 7 nucleotides match TRBD1. The V gene's germline CDR1 is SGHVS and CDR2 FQNEAQ. The CDR3 has 15 amino acids. J gave up 1 base and V 5 bases, and 7 bases lay outside the gene matches. Here the CDR3 DNA reads TGTGCCAGCAGCCCGAGGACAGGAGCGAACACTGAAGCTTTCTTT. Protein product: CASSPRTGANTEAFF.

This clonotype was counted at least ten times. This rearrangement joins TRBV7-6 to TRBJ2-5; no clear D gene. There are 13 residues in the CDR3. Trimming shortened V by 5 bases and J by 4 bases, and 11 bases separated the two germline ends. Germline-derived CDR1 and CDR2 are SGHVS and FNYEAQ. The CDR3 here is CASSPEVGETQYF. The CDR3 nucleotides are TGTGCCAGCAGCCCAGAAGTTGGAGAGACCCAGTACTTC.

Notes on this clonotype: A much more abundant neighbour one base away suggests this may be a read error. The chain recombines TRBV7-8 with TRBJ1-2; D ambiguous. The CDR3 is 12 residues long. CDR1 and CDR2 (germline): SGHVS, FQNEAQ. As DNA, the CDR3 is TGTGTCAGCCTTGGCAGCAGCGCCATCCTTAACTTC. Translation: CVSLGSSAILNF.

This clonotype appeared a few times. V usage is TRBV2 and J usage is TRBJ2-3; 8 nucleotides align to TRBD1. CDR3 length: 15 residues. From germline, CDR1 is SNHLY and CDR2 FYNNEI. J gave up 2 bases and V 7 bases, and 8 bases lay outside the gene matches. The CDR3 loop reads CASTPGQGFTDTQYF. For the CDR3, the DNA is TGTGCCAGCACCCCCGGACAGGGCTTCACAGATACGCAGTATTTT.

V and J are TRBV4-2 and TRBJ2-3; 8 bases are shared with TRBD2. Germline lookup yields CDR1 LGHNA and CDR2 YNFKEQ. CDR3 size: 16 residues. V trimming: 1 base; J trimming: 0 bases; junction bases outside the gene matches: 3. CDR3 nucleotides: TGTGCCAGCAGCCAAGGACTAGCGTCTAGCACAGATACGCAGTATTTT. Residues: CASSQGLASSTDTQYF.

CDR3 sequence (DNA): TGTGCCAGCAGCCAGCCTGTGGTTCCAGCGGGGGAACTCTCCTACGAGCAGTACTTC. It codes for CASSQPVVPAGELSYEQYF. This chain links TRBV5-5 with TRBJ2-7; 8 positions agree with TRBD2. Looked up from germline, CDR1 is SGHKS and CDR2 is YYEKEE (reference sequence). J gave up 0 bases and V 4 bases, and 18 bases lay outside the gene matches. The CDR3 is 19 amino acids.

This clonotype was recorded many times. This chain joins TRBV7-2 and TRBJ1-5; D not certain. The CDR3 extends over 17 amino acids. Germline CDR1 and CDR2: SGHTA and FQGNSA. V shed 3 bases and J shed 0 bases, with 15 bases lying between them. The CDR3 DNA is TGTGCCAGCAGCTTGTCGAAAGGTCGTTATAGCAATCAGCCCCAGCATTTT. It yields the protein CASSLSKGRYSNQPQHF.

The chain couples TRBV29-1 to TRBJ2-2; D perhaps matches TRBD1 (7 bases). The CDR3 covers 17 residues. Germline V gene data show CDR1 as SQVTM and CDR2 as ANQGSEA. The germline V and J ends were trimmed by 1 base and 7 bases, with 22 bases remaining between them. CDR3 sequence: CSVEGRGPSGLGGELFF. The CDR3 coding sequence is TGCAGCGTTGAAGGGAGGGGGCCGAGTGGATTAGGCGGGGAGCTGTTTTTT.